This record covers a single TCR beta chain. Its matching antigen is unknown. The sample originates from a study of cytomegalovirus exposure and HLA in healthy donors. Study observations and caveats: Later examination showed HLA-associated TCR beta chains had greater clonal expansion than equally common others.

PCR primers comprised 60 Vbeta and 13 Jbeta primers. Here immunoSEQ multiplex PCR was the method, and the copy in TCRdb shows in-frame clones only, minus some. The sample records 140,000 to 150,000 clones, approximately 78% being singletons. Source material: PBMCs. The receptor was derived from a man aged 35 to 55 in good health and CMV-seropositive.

The CDR3 DNA reads TGTGCCAGCAGCTCCTGGACTAGCGGGAATCCCGGGGAGCTGTTTTTT. It specifies CASSSWTSGNPGELFF. The chain joins TRBV11-2 to TRBJ2-2, with 12 bases matching TRBD2. CDR1 SGHAT and CDR2 FQNNGV come from the germline V gene. The CDR3 is 16 residues long. V shed 4 bases and J 6 bases; nucleotides not matched to a gene: 6.